This TCR beta chain comes out of a study of T cell repertoires in cytomegalovirus infection (dated by TCRdb to about 2019). Study-wide context: Because public TCR beta signatures pointed to carriage of CMV infection together with the matching HLA type, the HLA type of each donor mattered for the analysis.

The study at large found these results: In both this cohort and an independent roughly 330-donor cohort, the cumulative frequency of public TCR beta family members distinguished carriers of CMV infection plus the relevant HLA type. The ex vivo response was dominated by HLA-C-restricted CMV-specific TCR beta clonotypes, and the single most frequent clonotype in two of eight donors was supplied by these HLA-C-restricted clonotypes.

Sequencing used an Illumina HiSeq 1500. TCRdb cleaned the public reads at Q25 with fastp, built clones with MiXCR and kept in-frame beta chains. All rows with the same CDR3 protein become a single entry with the most common DNA and genes. The sample profile shows more than 500,000 distinct CDR3 sequences; approximately 17% of them were found once. Together, the top ten hold under 30% of the sample. In the case of this clonotype: It has no known antigen specificity. No much larger clone exists at a distance of one base, and base qualities are not known.

The material sequenced was CD8+ T cells from PBMCs. The sequence was collected from a human donor in good health (CMV status not recorded). Some clones in this sample may be carry-over from other donors' samples.

The nucleotide sequence is TGTGCCAGCCTACACCTATTTGCAACTAATGAAAAACTGTTTTTT. This gives the protein CASLHLFATNEKLFF. The rearranged segments are TRBV6-6 and TRBJ1-4, with no confident D gene call. The germline V gene (reference sequence) specifies MNHNY as CDR1 and SVGAGI as CDR2. Its CDR3 holds 15 amino acids, cysteine through phenylalanine. Only the CDR3 DNA stays, 45 bases, in frame from base 1. V sheds 8 bases and J sheds 0 bases, leaving 13 bases between their ends.